This T cell receptor (beta chain) was sequenced in a study of blood T cell repertoires in COVID-19. V was pared by 4 bases and J by 6 bases, with 4 bases of the junction left unmatched. Germline values: CDR1 SGDLS, CDR2 YYNGEE. The CDR3 has 13 residues. Using immunoSEQ multiplex PCR, the repertoire was profiled, and TCRdb retains in-frame clones only, with some absent. The sample has 52,000 or so clones; about 88% are singletons. This clonotype was obtained from a man between 60 and 75 years old with active COVID-19. V is TRBV9 and J is TRBJ1-2, with 9 bases matching TRBD1. Sequenced: peripheral blood. The CDR3 sequence: CASSTRTGDGYTF. CDR3 nucleotide sequence: TGTGCCAGCAGCACAAGGACAGGGGATGGCTACACCTTC.